This T cell receptor beta chain originates from a study of shared clonotypes between healthy human individuals. Sequencing was performed with immunoSEQ multiplex PCR; in TCRdb, only in-frame clones are kept and a portion is missing. The repertoire holds more than 150,000 clones, with roughly 91% as singletons. The CDR3 sequence is 15 residues long. The germline CDR1 and CDR2 sequences are SNHLY and FYNNEI. V dropped 8 bases and J dropped 4; count of bases not matched to a gene: 11. This TCR came from a woman aged 30 to 39 in good health. This rearrangement joins TRBV2 to TRBJ2-7; 10 bases match TRBD2. Sequenced input: naive CD4+ T cells sorted from blood. Stated subset: CD45RA+ positively selected. CDR3 region: CASRGVGTSVYEQYF. CDR3 coding DNA: TGTGCCAGCCGGGGGGTCGGGACTAGCGTTTACGAGCAGTACTTC.